This TCR beta chain was sequenced for a study of STAT5B mutations in CD4+ large granular lymphocyte leukemia. Findings and limits, study-wide: Top patient clones used TRBV06 genes more often: 8/27 versus 2/35 in controls.

Per the germline V gene, CDR1 is SGHTA and CDR2 is FQGTGA. V gave up 1 base and J gave up 0 bases, with 10 bases separating them. The CDR3 contains 16 residues. Here immunoSEQ multiplex PCR was the method, and the copy in TCRdb shows in-frame clones only, minus some. The table includes fewer than 40,000 clones, roughly 82% detected once. Turning to this clone: Its specificity is unknown.

The specimen was CD4+ T cells from blood buffy coats. The rearrangement joins TRBV7-3 to TRBJ2-4, with no clear D. This clonotype originated in a human donor in good health. As DNA, the CDR3 is TGTGCCAGCAGCTTAAACGGAAGCCTAGCCAAAAACATTCAGTACTTC. Translation: CASSLNGSLAKNIQYF.